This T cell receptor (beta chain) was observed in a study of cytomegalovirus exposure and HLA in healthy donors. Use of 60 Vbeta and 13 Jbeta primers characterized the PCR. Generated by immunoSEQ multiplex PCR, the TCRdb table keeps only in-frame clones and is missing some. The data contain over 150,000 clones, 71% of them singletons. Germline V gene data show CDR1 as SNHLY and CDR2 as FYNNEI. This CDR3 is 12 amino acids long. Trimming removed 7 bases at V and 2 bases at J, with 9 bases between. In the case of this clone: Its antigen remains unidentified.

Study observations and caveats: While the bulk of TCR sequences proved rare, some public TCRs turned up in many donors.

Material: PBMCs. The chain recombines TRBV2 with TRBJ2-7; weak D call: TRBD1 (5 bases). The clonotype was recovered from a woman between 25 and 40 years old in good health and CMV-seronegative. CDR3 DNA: TGTGCCAGCAACGACAGTCCCTACGAGCAGTACTTC. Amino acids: CASNDSPYEQYF.